This T cell receptor beta chain came from a study of T cell responses to AZD1222 COVID-19 vaccine. Study-level points and caveats: No day 14 peak samples; only post-peak repertoires were characterized.

As to this clone: Its antigen is not identified.

Germline loops: CDR1 SGHKS, CDR2 YYEKEE (reference sequence). Trimming cost V 0 bases and J 2 bases; bases outside gene matches: 17. CDR3 length equals 20 residues. Sequencing was performed with immunoSEQ multiplex PCR; in TCRdb, only in-frame clones are kept and a portion is missing. The sample lists approximately 88,000 clones; 92% were seen once. This sequence was found in an adult in good health. This rearrangement joins TRBV5-5 to TRBJ2-7, with 10 bases aligning to TRBD1. The specimen was peripheral blood, collected on day 0 of AZD1222 vaccination. Written as DNA, the CDR3 is TGTGCCAGCAGCTTGGGAACCAGACAGACCGGACAGGGGGGTACCTACGAGCAGTACTTC. Translating gives CASSLGTRQTGQGGTYEQYF.